This T cell receptor (beta chain) originates from a study of OX40 agonist ivuxolimab in advanced cancers. CDR3 length: 18 residues. The germline CDR1 and CDR2 sequences are LGHNA and YSLEER. J lost 0 bases, V lost 0 bases, and 5 bases had no gene match. The table came from immunoSEQ multiplex PCR; TCRdb's copy has only in-frame clones and leaves some out. The sample gives about 20,000 clones, approximately 87% of which show up once; about half is in the top ten. Material: CD4+ or CD8+ T cells sorted from blood, obtained in a trial of the OX40 agonist ivuxolimab. The rearrangement links TRBV4-3 to TRBJ2-6; 7 positions match TRBD1. The receptor comes from an adult with an advanced solid tumor such as melanoma, head and neck, liver or kidney cancer. CDR3 loop: CASSQDPGQLSGANVLTF. The CDR3 nucleotides are TGCGCCAGCAGCCAAGATCCGGGACAGCTCTCTGGGGCCAACGTCCTGACTTTC.